The 25 T cell receptor beta chains listed next were all sequenced from one sample in a study of T cell repertoires and HLA-DP antigens. No antigen is known for these receptors. Clones were read by immunoSEQ multiplex PCR, and TCRdb kept only the in-frame ones, dropping some. This table holds some 110,000 clones, 80% to 95% found once. The sample consisted of CD4+ T cells from PBMCs. Source of these receptors: a young woman in good health and CMV-seronegative.

This clone appeared a single time. The chain employs TRBV11-2 and TRBJ2-2; D not resolved. The CDR3 runs to 15 residues. The V gene lost 1 base and the J gene lost 1 base, with 7 bases spanning the gap. CDR1 SGHAT and CDR2 FQNNGV come from the germline V gene. The CDR3 bases are TGTGCCAGCAGCTTAGTCCTGATGAACACCGGGGAGCTGTTTTTT. Protein: CASSLVLMNTGELFF.

The rearrangement joins TRBV5-1 to TRBJ1-3, with 9 bases identical to TRBD1. V lost 2 bases, J lost 1 base, and 4 bases stayed unmatched. This CDR3 is 16 amino acids long. Germline V gene data show CDR1 as SGHRS and CDR2 as YFSETQ. The CDR3 here is CASSLQQGASGNTIYF. CDR3 sequence (DNA): TGCGCCAGCAGCTTACAACAGGGGGCTTCTGGAAACACCATATATTTT.

The chain uses TRBV5-1 and TRBJ1-6; D gene ambiguous. This CDR3 comprises 14 residues. The germline V and J ends were trimmed by 4 bases and 8 bases, with 13 bases remaining between them. Germline CDR1 is SGHRS and CDR2 is YFSETQ. CDR3: CASSLIAGDSPLHF. CDR3 nucleotide sequence: TGCGCCAGCAGCCTTATTGCAGGTGATTCACCCCTCCACTTT.

The rearrangement links TRBV6-1 to TRBJ1-2, with TRBD1 matching over 8 bases. Losses at the gene ends were 4 bases for V and 4 bases for J; bases not matched to a gene: 11. The CDR3 has 16 amino acids. Germline V gene lookup returns CDR1 MNHNS and CDR2 SASEGT. CDR3 sequence: CASSVPGQDYIYGYTF. The CDR3 region has the DNA TGTGCCAGCAGTGTCCCGGGACAGGACTATATCTATGGCTACACCTTC.

This chain connects TRBV7-9 to TRBJ2-1; D not resolved. Germline CDR1 and CDR2: SEHNR and FQNEAQ (reference sequence). The V and J ends lost 7 bases and 9 bases respectively, with 13 bases between them. The CDR3 has 12 residues. The CDR3 DNA reads as TGTGCCAGCACCCTAAATATGGGTGAGCAGTTCTTC. Translation gives CASTLNMGEQFF.

This clone was observed a handful of times. This sequence joins TRBV6-5 and TRBJ2-7, with TRBD2 identical over 9 bases. V trimming: 0 bases; J trimming: 7 bases; junction bases outside the gene matches: 10. The germline gives CDR1 MNHEY, CDR2 SVGAGI. CDR3 length equals 16 residues. The CDR3 bases are TGTGCCAGCAGTTACTCTTTCGCTAGCGGGACGCGGGAGCAGTACTTC. It encodes CASSYSFASGTREQYF.

The chain employs TRBV4-3 and TRBJ2-6, with D uncertain. CDR1 and CDR2 from the germline V gene are LGHNA and YSLEER. V lost 1 base and J 0 bases, leaving 10 bases between the germline ends. There are 17 residues in the CDR3. The CDR3 sequence is CASSQGSKVSGANVLTF. In DNA, the CDR3 is TGCGCCAGCAGCCAAGGGTCGAAAGTCTCTGGGGCCAACGTCCTGACTTTC.

The chain employs TRBV7-9 and TRBJ2-1; possible D gene TRBD2, 5 bases. The V gene's germline CDR1 is SEHNR and CDR2 FQNEAQ (reference sequence). Trimming pared 3 bases from V and 10 bases from J, leaving 16 bases between. This CDR3 has 14 residues. The DNA for the CDR3 is TGTGCCAGCAGCTTCTTATGGTCGACGGGAGAGCAGTTCTTC. Residues: CASSFLWSTGEQFF.

J is TRBJ2-2 and V is TRBV7-3; D is unresolved. The CDR3 totals 14 residues. Germline V gives CDR1 SGHTA, CDR2 FQGTGA. The V and J ends lost 5 bases and 0 bases respectively, with 7 bases between them. The DNA of the CDR3 is TGTGCCAGCAGCCTGTTCGCGAACACCGGGGAGCTGTTTTTT. It is translated as CASSLFANTGELFF.

The chain employs TRBV5-8 and TRBJ1-2, with D perhaps TRBD1 (6 bases). The CDR3 contains 14 residues. Germline V lookup: CDR1 SGHTS, CDR2 YDEGEE. V shed 2 bases and J shed 4 bases, with 12 bases lying between them. CDR3 amino acids: CASSFHRVGYGYTF. The DNA of the CDR3 is TGTGCCAGCAGCTTTCACAGGGTTGGCTATGGCTACACCTTC.

The chain employs TRBV28 and TRBJ2-4; 7 bases agree with TRBD2. The V segment lost 2 bases and the J segment 6 bases; nucleotides outside the gene matches: 7. The CDR3 is made up of 15 amino acids. Germline CDR1 and CDR2: MDHEN and SYDVKM. The CDR3 DNA sequence: TGTGCCAGCAGTTTAGGGGGGAGGGTCGGAAACATTCAGTACTTC. It encodes CASSLGGRVGNIQYF.

CDR3 loop: CASTMTSVSQTQYF. In nucleotides, the CDR3 is TGTGCCAGCACTATGACTAGCGTATCCCAGACCCAGTACTTC. The chain carries TRBV25-1 and TRBJ2-5; 8 bases are a match to TRBD2. V was pared by 7 bases and J by 6 bases, with 10 bases of the junction left unmatched. The CDR3 loop spans 14 amino acids. Germline V lookup: CDR1 MGHDK, CDR2 SYGVNS. Using reference TRBV25-1 and TRBJ2-5 for the parts outside the CDR3, the full variable domain is EADIYQTPRYLVIGTGKKITLECSQTMGHDKMYWYQQDPGMELHLIHYSYGVNSTEKGDLSSESTVSRIRTEHFPLTLESARPSHTSQYLCASTMTSVSQTQYFGPGTRLLVL.

The chain is built from TRBV2 and TRBJ1-2, with 8 bases aligning to TRBD1. The germline CDR1 and CDR2 sequences are SNHLY and FYNNEI. The CDR3 loop spans 14 amino acids. V trimming: 1 base; J trimming: 2 bases; junction bases outside the gene matches: 0. The CDR3 sequence: CASSEGTGNYGYTF. The CDR3 nucleotides are TGTGCCAGCAGTGAAGGGACAGGGAACTATGGCTACACCTTC.

V gene TRBV27 combines with J gene TRBJ2-7; TRBD1 matches 7 bases. This CDR3 has 13 residues. The ends lost 6 bases at V and 6 bases at J; junction bases unmatched: 8. Germline V gene data show CDR1 as MNHEY and CDR2 as SMNVEV (reference sequence). In DNA form, the CDR3 reads TGTGCCAGCAGGACCACAGGGGTGCCCGAGCAGTACTTC. Its protein is CASRTTGVPEQYF.

V is TRBV7-9 and J is TRBJ2-1; 7 positions agree with TRBD1. Per the germline V gene, CDR1 is SEHNR and CDR2 is FQNEAQ (reference sequence). Trimming took 5 bases from V and 4 from J; bases not matched to a gene: 5. CDR3 length equals 14 residues. The CDR3 spells CASSPGQAYNEQFF. In DNA form, the CDR3 reads TGTGCCAGCAGCCCCGGACAGGCTTACAATGAGCAGTTCTTC.

The genes are TRBV10-3 and TRBJ1-1, with a tentative D call TRBD1 (5 bases). The CDR3 covers 13 residues. Germline assignment: CDR1 ENHRY and CDR2 SYGVKD. The V end lost 4 bases, the J end lost 4 bases, and 10 bases lay between the germline ends. The CDR3 nucleotides read TGTGCCATCAGTGTCCCGGGGGGCACTGAAGCTTTCTTT. This translates into CAISVPGGTEAFF.

The chain uses TRBV7-9 and TRBJ1-5, with 11 bases that match TRBD1. CDR1 and CDR2 (germline): SEHNR, FQNEAQ (reference sequence). V shed 0 bases, J shed 5 bases, and the junction held 6 bases outside the gene matches. The CDR3 is made up of 17 amino acids. This CDR3 reads CASSLAWTGGADQPQHF. CDR3 DNA: TGTGCCAGCAGCTTAGCCTGGACAGGGGGCGCAGATCAGCCCCAGCATTTT.

The V call is TRBV5-4, the J call TRBJ2-3; 9 bases map to TRBD2. J gave up 2 bases and V 3 bases, and 19 bases lay outside the gene matches. CDR3 length: 20 residues. Germline lookup yields CDR1 SGHNT and CDR2 YYREEE (reference sequence). The CDR3 loop is CASSSPLGAGGPTFTDTQYF. In DNA, the CDR3 is TGTGCCAGCAGCTCTCCTCTGGGAGCGGGAGGCCCCACTTTCACAGATACGCAGTATTTT.

The chain joins TRBV28 to TRBJ1-1; a weak D match, TRBD1 (6 bases). With 6 bases removed from V and 4 bases from J, the gap between germline ends came to 15 bases. Per germline, CDR1 MDHEN and CDR2 SYDVKM. The CDR3 sequence is 14 residues long. CDR3 sequence reads: CASRLMTGATEAFF. DNA for the CDR3: TGTGCCAGCAGACTGATGACAGGCGCCACTGAAGCTTTCTTT.

In regard to this clone: Other DNA sequences in the same sample also yield this CDR3. The chain couples TRBV5-1 to TRBJ2-5; no reliable D call. CDR3 size: 11 residues. V was clipped by 2 bases and J by 5 bases, with 4 bases between them. Germline V gene data show CDR1 as SGHRS and CDR2 as YFSETQ. Here the CDR3 DNA reads TGCGCCAGCAGCTTACAGGAGACCCAGTACTTC. Its protein product is CASSLQETQYF.

The chain employs TRBV5-4 and TRBJ1-1; TRBD1 is a possible D gene (5 bases). Germline values: CDR1 SGHNT, CDR2 YYREEE (reference sequence). The ends were cut back, 0 bases at V and 4 bases at J, with 10 bases in the middle. The CDR3 extends over 14 amino acids. The CDR3 region has the DNA TGTGCCAGCAGCTTGGGAGGGGTTTTCACTGAAGCTTTCTTT. Protein sequence: CASSLGGVFTEAFF.

The J gene is TRBJ2-1, the V gene TRBV7-3; 16 nucleotides match TRBD2. CDR1 is SGHTA and CDR2 is FQGTGA in the germline V gene. V was clipped by 0 bases and J by 15 bases; unmatched bases: 2. The CDR3 has 14 residues. CDR3 sequence reads: CASSLTGLAGGLFF. In DNA, the CDR3 is TGTGCCAGCAGCTTAACGGGACTAGCGGGAGGGTTGTTCTTC.

CDR3: CASSMGQGVYEQYF. The CDR3 nucleotides are TGTGCCAGTAGTATGGGACAGGGGGTCTACGAGCAGTACTTC. The chain carries TRBV19 and TRBJ2-7; 11 bases are a match to TRBD1. V was pared by 3 bases and J by 3 bases, with 1 base of the junction left unmatched. This CDR3 has 14 amino acids. Germline V gives CDR1 LNHDA, CDR2 SQIVND (reference sequence).

This clone was seen just once. V and J are TRBV5-1 and TRBJ2-5; 12 nucleotides agree with TRBD2. The CDR3 is 18 amino acids. Trimming at V came to 4 bases and at J to 2 bases, leaving 12 bases not matched to a gene. Germline V gives CDR1 SGHRS, CDR2 YFSETQ. CDR3 bases: TGCGCCAGCAGCACCGGACTAGCGGGGCTGGGTAGTCAAGAGACCCAGTACTTC. Amino acid sequence: CASSTGLAGLGSQETQYF.

The chain couples TRBV18 to TRBJ1-1, with D possibly matching TRBD1 (6 bases). The length of the CDR3 is 14 residues. V shed 3 bases and J shed 4 bases, with 12 bases lying between them. Germline loops: CDR1 KGHSH, CDR2 LQKENI. CDR3 sequence: CASSPSPRGTEAFF. The CDR3 DNA reads as TGTGCCAGCTCACCCAGTCCCAGGGGCACTGAAGCTTTCTTT.